This passage covers 14 T cell receptor beta chains from one sample sequenced in a study of shared clonotypes between healthy human individuals. The protocol was immunoSEQ multiplex PCR, while the TCRdb copy is restricted to in-frame clones and leaves out a portion. The sample records approximately 530,000 clones, approximately 95% being singletons. Sequences were obtained from naive CD4+ T cells sorted from blood. Subset indicated: CD45RA+ positively selected. Receptor source: a woman in her 30s in good health.

The chain carries TRBV11-2 and TRBJ2-7; 8 bases map to TRBD1. In germline, CDR1 is SGHAT, CDR2 FQNNGV. V shed 5 bases, J shed 0 bases, and the junction held 9 bases outside the gene matches. The CDR3 length is 16 residues. The CDR3 sequence: CASSVTTGVSSYEQYF. In nucleotides, the CDR3 is TGTGCCAGCAGCGTAACGACAGGGGTTAGCTCCTACGAGCAGTACTTC.

This chain uses TRBV29-1 with TRBJ2-7; the match to TRBD1 covers 8 bases. This CDR3 comprises 14 residues. CDR1 is SQVTM and CDR2 is ANQGSEA in the germline V gene. J was trimmed by 5 bases and V by 4 bases; bases with no gene match: 10. The CDR3: CSVGPRTGIHEQYF. Written as DNA, the CDR3 is TGCAGCGTTGGGCCCCGGACAGGGATCCACGAGCAGTACTTC.

The genes are TRBV28 and TRBJ1-4; D is perhaps TRBD1 (5 bases). In germline, CDR1 is MDHEN, CDR2 SYDVKM. The CDR3 contains 17 residues. The V gene lost 5 bases and the J gene lost 7 bases, with 23 bases spanning the gap. CDR3: CASSNGRAGEGSEKLFF. In DNA, the CDR3 is TGTGCCAGCAGTAATGGCAGGGCCGGAGAGGGGAGTGAAAAACTGTTTTTT.

The chain carries TRBV5-1 and TRBJ2-5, with D possibly matching TRBD2 (6 bases). CDR3 size: 15 residues. Germline CDR1 reads SGHRS; CDR2 reads YFSETQ. The V and J ends lost 4 bases and 0 bases respectively, with 13 bases between them. CDR3 region: CASSRRRADQETQYF. CDR3 coding DNA: TGCGCCAGCAGCCGAAGGAGGGCCGACCAAGAGACCCAGTACTTC.

This sequence joins TRBV27 and TRBJ2-5; 7 nucleotides agree with TRBD1. Germline trimming cut 2 bases from V and 3 bases from J; bases unmatched to any gene: 3. The CDR3 is made up of 14 amino acids. CDR1 and CDR2 from the germline V gene are MNHEY and SMNVEV (reference sequence). The CDR3 sequence: CASSLTGAKETQYF. The CDR3 DNA reads as TGTGCCAGCAGTTTAACAGGGGCGAAAGAGACCCAGTACTTC.

The CDR3 region has the DNA TGTGCCAGCAGCTTACGTCGACAGGGGGCTGGAGAAAAACTGTTTTTT. This sequence encodes CASSLRRQGAGEKLFF. The chain couples TRBV11-2 to TRBJ1-4; 10 nucleotides match TRBD1. The CDR3 runs to 16 residues. After removal of 2 bases from V and 8 bases from J, the junction contained 8 bases not matched to a gene. The germline V gene has CDR1 SGHAT and CDR2 FQNNGV.

This chain connects TRBV29-1 to TRBJ1-1; D is unclear. Trimming left V 6 bases short and J 0 bases short, with 11 bases between. There are 13 residues in the CDR3. Per the germline V gene, CDR1 is SQVTM and CDR2 is ANQGSEA. The CDR3 region has the DNA TGCAGCGTGTCAGGCAGCTTGAACACTGAAGCTTTCTTT. Translation: CSVSGSLNTEAFF.

CDR3 nucleotide sequence: TGTGCCAGCTCACCGGGACCCGCCGAGACCGGGGAGCTGTTTTTT. Translating it yields CASSPGPAETGELFF. This chain links TRBV18 with TRBJ2-2; D tentatively reads TRBD1 or TRBD2 (5 bases each). The CDR3 contains 15 residues. Trimming shortened V by 3 bases and J by 5 bases, and 13 bases separated the two germline ends. CDR1 and CDR2 from the germline V gene are KGHSH and LQKENI.

This clone was seen just once. The chain is built from TRBV28 and TRBJ2-5; no clear D. The CDR3 spans 14 residues. Trimming removed 5 bases from V and 4 bases from J, with 14 bases in between. Germline V gene data show CDR1 as MDHEN and CDR2 as SYDVKM. As DNA, the CDR3 is TGTGCCAGCAGTCCAACGCCCTCTAGAGAGACCCAGTACTTC. Encoded protein: CASSPTPSRETQYF.

The CDR3: CAWSRGSYEQYF. The CDR3 region has the DNA TGTGCCTGGAGTAGAGGGTCCTACGAGCAGTACTTC. The rearrangement joins TRBV30 to TRBJ2-5; D is possibly TRBD2 (5 bases). The closer fit of TRBJ2-7 to the DNA end suggests the J call may be wrong. There are 12 residues in the CDR3. Germline V gene data show CDR1 as GTSNPN and CDR2 as SVGIG (reference sequence).

V is TRBV9 and J is TRBJ2-7, with 8 nucleotides matching TRBD1. Per the germline V gene, CDR1 is SGDLS and CDR2 is YYNGEE. Losses at the gene ends were 0 bases for V and 0 bases for J; bases not matched to a gene: 2. This CDR3 is built from 15 residues. The chain's CDR3 is CASSVDTGGSYEQYF. Written as DNA, the CDR3 is TGTGCCAGCAGCGTAGACACAGGGGGCTCCTACGAGCAGTACTTC.

V is TRBV2 and J is TRBJ2-2; no clear D gene. V was trimmed by 3 bases and J by 4 bases, leaving 12 bases between them. Per the germline V gene, CDR1 is SNHLY and CDR2 is FYNNEI. The CDR3 totals 15 residues. As DNA, the CDR3 is TGTGCCAGCAGTGAGGCCCGGATGGGCACCGGGGAGCTGTTTTTT. It encodes CASSEARMGTGELFF.

The chain links TRBV2 to TRBJ1-3; perhaps TRBD1 as D (6 bases). Trimming removed 5 bases at V and 1 base at J, with 12 bases between. The CDR3 has 15 amino acids. CDR1 and CDR2 (germline): SNHLY, FYNNEI. The CDR3 protein is CASSRTEGSGNTIYF. CDR3 DNA sequence: TGTGCCAGCAGTCGGACAGAGGGATCTGGAAACACCATATATTTT. The full variable domain, with the rest looked up from reference TRBV2 and TRBJ1-3, is EPEVTQTPSHQVTQMGQEVILRCVPISNHLYFYWYRQILGQKVEFLVSFYNNEISEKSEIFDDQFSVERPDGSNFTLKIRSTKLEDSAMYFCASSRTEGSGNTIYFGEGSWLTVV.

This chain connects TRBV11-2 to TRBJ1-3; 7 bases match TRBD1. Germline values: CDR1 SGHAT, CDR2 FQNNGV. The CDR3 sequence is 16 residues long. V lost 3 bases to trimming and J lost 0 bases; unmatched junction nucleotides: 5. The CDR3 DNA follows: TGTGCCAGCAGCTTGGGGCAGGGGGACTCTGGAAACACCATATATTTT. This gives the protein CASSLGQGDSGNTIYF. Full variable domain (rest looked up from reference TRBV11-2 and TRBJ1-3): EAGVAQSPRYKIIEKRQSVAFWCNPISGHATLYWYQQILGQGPKLLIQFQNNGVVDDSQLPKDRFSAERLKGVDSTLKIQPAKLEDSAVYLCASSLGQGDSGNTIYFGEGSWLTVV.